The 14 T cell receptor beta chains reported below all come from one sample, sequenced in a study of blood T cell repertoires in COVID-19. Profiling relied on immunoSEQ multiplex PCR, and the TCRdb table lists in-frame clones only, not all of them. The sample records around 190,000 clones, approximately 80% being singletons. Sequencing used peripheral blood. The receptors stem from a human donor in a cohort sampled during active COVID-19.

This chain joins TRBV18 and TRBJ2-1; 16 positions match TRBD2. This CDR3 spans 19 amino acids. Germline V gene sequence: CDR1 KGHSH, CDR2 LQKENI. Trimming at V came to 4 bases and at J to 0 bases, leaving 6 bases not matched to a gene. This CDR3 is CASSQPGLAGGISYNEQFF. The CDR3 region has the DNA TGTGCCAGCTCACAGCCGGGACTAGCGGGAGGGATCTCCTACAATGAGCAGTTCTTC.

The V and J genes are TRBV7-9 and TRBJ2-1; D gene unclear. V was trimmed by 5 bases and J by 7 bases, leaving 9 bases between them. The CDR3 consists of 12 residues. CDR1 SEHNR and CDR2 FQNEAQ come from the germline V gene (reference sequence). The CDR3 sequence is CASSNFKNEQFF. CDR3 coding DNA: TGTGCCAGCAGCAACTTCAAAAATGAGCAGTTCTTC.

The CDR3 region has the DNA TGTGCCAGCAGCAAAGGGACTAGCGGGACTGGCTACGAGCAGTACTTC. This sequence encodes CASSKGTSGTGYEQYF. The genes are TRBV21-1 and TRBJ2-7; whether TRBD2, the table's D call, matches the DNA was not checked. TRBV21-1 is a pseudogene. The CDR3 has 16 residues.

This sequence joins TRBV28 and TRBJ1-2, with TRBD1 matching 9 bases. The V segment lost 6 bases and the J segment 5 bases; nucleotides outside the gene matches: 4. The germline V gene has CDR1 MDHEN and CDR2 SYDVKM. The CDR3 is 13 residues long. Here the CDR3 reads CASRVGQGYGYTF. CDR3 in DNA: TGTGCCAGCAGGGTTGGACAGGGGTATGGCTACACCTTC.

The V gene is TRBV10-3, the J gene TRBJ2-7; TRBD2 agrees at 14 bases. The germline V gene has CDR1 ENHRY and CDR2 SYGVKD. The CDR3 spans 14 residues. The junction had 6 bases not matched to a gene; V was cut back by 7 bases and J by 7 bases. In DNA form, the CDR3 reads TGTGCCATCACCCAGACTAGCGGGAGGGGTGAGCAGTACTTC. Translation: CAITQTSGRGEQYF.

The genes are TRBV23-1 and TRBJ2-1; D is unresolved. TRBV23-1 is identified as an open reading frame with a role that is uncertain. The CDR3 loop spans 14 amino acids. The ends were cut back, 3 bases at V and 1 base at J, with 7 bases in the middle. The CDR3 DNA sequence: TGCGCCAGCAGTCACCGTATGTCCTACAATGAGCAGTTCTTC. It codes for CASSHRMSYNEQFF.

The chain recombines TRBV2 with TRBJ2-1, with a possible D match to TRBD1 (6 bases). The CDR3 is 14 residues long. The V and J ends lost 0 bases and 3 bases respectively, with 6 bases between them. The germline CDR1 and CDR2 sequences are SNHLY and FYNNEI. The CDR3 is CASSEAGHYNEQFF. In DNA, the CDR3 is TGTGCCAGCAGTGAAGCGGGACACTACAATGAGCAGTTCTTC.

Written as DNA, the CDR3 is TGTGCCAGCTCACGATACAGGGGCCAAGAGACCCAGTACTTC. As protein: CASSRYRGQETQYF. This chain uses TRBV18 with TRBJ2-5; 7 bases fit TRBD1. This CDR3 has 14 residues. V was pared by 4 bases and J by 1 base, with 3 bases of the junction left unmatched. Germline CDR1 and CDR2: KGHSH and LQKENI.

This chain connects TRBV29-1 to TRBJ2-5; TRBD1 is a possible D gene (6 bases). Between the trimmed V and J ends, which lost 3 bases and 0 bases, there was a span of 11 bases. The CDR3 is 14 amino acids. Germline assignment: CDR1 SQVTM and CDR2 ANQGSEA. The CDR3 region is CSVDDRLDQETQYF. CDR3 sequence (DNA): TGCAGCGTTGACGACAGGTTGGACCAAGAGACCCAGTACTTC.

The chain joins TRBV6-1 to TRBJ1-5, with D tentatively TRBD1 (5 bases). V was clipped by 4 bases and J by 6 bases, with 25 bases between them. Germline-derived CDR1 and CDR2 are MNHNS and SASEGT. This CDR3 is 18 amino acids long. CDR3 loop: CASSVPLQRAGRGQPQHF. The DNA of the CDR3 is TGTGCCAGCAGTGTACCCCTCCAGAGGGCAGGGAGGGGTCAGCCCCAGCATTTT.

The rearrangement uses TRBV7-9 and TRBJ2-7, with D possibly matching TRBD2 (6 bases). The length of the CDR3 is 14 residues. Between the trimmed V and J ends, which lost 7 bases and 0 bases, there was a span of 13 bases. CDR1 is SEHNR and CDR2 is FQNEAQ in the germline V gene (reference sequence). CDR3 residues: CASKNGAGSYEQYF. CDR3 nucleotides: TGTGCCAGCAAAAACGGAGCGGGCTCCTACGAGCAGTACTTC.

CDR3 loop: CASSILRGGSQPQHF. The CDR3 bases are TGTGCCAGTAGTATATTGCGGGGGGGCAGTCAGCCCCAGCATTTT. J is TRBJ1-5 and V is TRBV19, with TRBD1 as a possible D gene (6 bases). Trimming took 2 bases from V and 6 from J, leaving 14 bases between them. This CDR3 comprises 15 residues. Per germline, CDR1 LNHDA and CDR2 SQIVND (reference sequence). Combining the CDR3 with reference TRBV19 and TRBJ1-5 gives the whole variable domain DGGITQSPKYLFRKEGQNVTLSCEQNLNHDAMYWYRQDPGQGLRLIYYSQIVNDFQKGDIAEGYSVSREKKESFPLTVTSAQKNPTAFYLCASSILRGGSQPQHFGDGTRLSIL.

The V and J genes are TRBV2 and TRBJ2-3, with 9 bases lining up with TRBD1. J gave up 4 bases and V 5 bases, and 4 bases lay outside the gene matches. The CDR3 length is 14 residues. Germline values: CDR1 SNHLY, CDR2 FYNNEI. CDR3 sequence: CASSPRDRADTQYF. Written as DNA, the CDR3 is TGTGCCAGCAGTCCCCGGGACAGGGCAGATACGCAGTATTTT.

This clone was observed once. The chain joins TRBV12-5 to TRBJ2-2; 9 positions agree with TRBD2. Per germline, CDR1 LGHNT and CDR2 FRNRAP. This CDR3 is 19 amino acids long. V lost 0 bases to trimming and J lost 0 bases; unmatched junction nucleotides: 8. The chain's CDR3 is CASGLVISGSPPNTGELFF. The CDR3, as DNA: TGTGCTAGTGGTTTGGTAATTAGCGGGAGCCCCCCGAACACCGGGGAGCTGTTTTTT. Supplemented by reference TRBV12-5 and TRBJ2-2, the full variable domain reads DARVTQTPRHKVTEMGQEVTMRCQPILGHNTVFWYRQTMMQGLELLAYFRNRAPLDDSGMPKDRFSAEMPDATLATLKIQPSEPRDSAVYFCASGLVISGSPPNTGELFFGEGSRLTVL.